Below are 29 T cell receptor beta chains sequenced from a single sample in a study of long-term antiretroviral therapy in people with HIV. Investigators performed immunoSEQ version v3.0 at survey level. Profiled with immunoSEQ multiplex PCR; TCRdb holds only in-frame clones, not every one. Of about 20,000 clones listed, 80% were seen once; the top ten hold 14%. The specimen comprised unsorted PBMCs, sampled 2.9 years after starting antiretroviral therapy. These receptors were collected from a woman younger than 45 with HIV.

The V gene is TRBV6-5, the J gene TRBJ1-6, with 7 bases aligning to TRBD1. Unmatched junction bases numbered 10, after V lost 7 bases and J lost 7 bases. The V gene's germline CDR1 is MNHEY and CDR2 SVGAGI. The CDR3 runs to 15 residues. In DNA form, the CDR3 reads TGTGCCAGCAATTCAGGGGGAGGGAGGAATTCACCCCTCCACTTT. This gives the protein CASNSGGGRNSPLHF.

The CDR3: CASSLDPKGEAFF. CDR3 nucleotides: TGTGCCAGCAGCTTAGATCCAAAGGGAGAGGCTTTCTTT. V is TRBV11-3 and J is TRBJ1-1; D unclear. The CDR3 contains 13 residues. V lost 0 bases and J 11 bases, leaving 13 bases between the germline ends. Per germline, CDR1 SGHNT and CDR2 YENEEA.

The chain recombines TRBV15 with TRBJ1-1; D perhaps matches TRBD1 (6 bases). Between the trimmed V and J ends, which lost 8 bases and 1 base, there was a span of 20 bases. The CDR3 consists of 16 residues. CDR1 and CDR2 (germline): LNHNV, YYDKDF (reference sequence). The CDR3 loop reads CATANKRGIGNTEAFF. CDR3 sequence (DNA): TGTGCCACCGCTAATAAGAGGGGGATTGGGAACACTGAAGCTTTCTTT.

The chain recombines TRBV5-1 with TRBJ2-5; D may match TRBD1 or TRBD2 (5 bases each). V was cut by 1 base and J by 5 bases, with 15 bases left in between. The CDR3 has 15 amino acids. Germline CDR1 SGHRS, CDR2 YFSETQ. This CDR3 reads CASSLRSGTQETQYF. CDR3 bases: TGCGCCAGCAGCTTGCGTTCTGGGACGCAGGAGACCCAGTACTTC.

This chain joins TRBV15 and TRBJ2-5; D could derive from TRBD1 or TRBD2 (5 bases each). CDR1 and CDR2 (germline): LNHNV, YYDKDF (reference sequence). Trimming took 7 bases from V and 5 from J, leaving 26 bases between them. The CDR3 sequence is 17 residues long. CDR3 in amino acids: CATTPTFGIEEGETQYF. The CDR3 DNA is TGTGCCACCACCCCGACTTTTGGAATCGAAGAGGGGGAGACCCAGTACTTC.

This chain connects TRBV19 to TRBJ1-6; tentatively, D is TRBD1 (6 bases). Trimming left V 6 bases short and J 4 bases short, with 10 bases between. CDR3 length equals 14 residues. CDR1 is LNHDA, CDR2 SQIVND, per germline (reference sequence). The CDR3 DNA follows: TGTGCCAGTAGACTTGGACAGTATAATTCACCCCTCCACTTT. It codes for CASRLGQYNSPLHF.

The chain combines TRBV28 with TRBJ2-5; D might be TRBD1 or TRBD2, each matching 6 bases. The length of the CDR3 is 15 residues. With 1 base removed from V and 3 bases from J, the gap between germline ends came to 12 bases. The germline V gene has CDR1 MDHEN and CDR2 SYDVKM. CDR3 protein: CASSLFGGHEETQYF. The CDR3 DNA is TGTGCCAGCAGTTTATTCGGGGGCCATGAAGAGACCCAGTACTTC.

This clone was counted once. The rearrangement uses TRBV5-1 and TRBJ1-1, with D perhaps matching TRBD1 (6 bases). Germline V gene data show CDR1 as SGHRS and CDR2 as YFSETQ. Trimming left V 2 bases short and J 0 bases short, with 11 bases between. This CDR3 comprises 15 residues. CDR3 sequence reads: CASSFLQGLNTEAFF. CDR3 sequence (DNA): TGCGCCAGCAGCTTTTTACAGGGATTGAACACTGAAGCTTTCTTT.

V is TRBV7-2 and J is TRBJ1-2, with 10 bases matching TRBD1. This CDR3 spans 19 amino acids. Unmatched junction bases numbered 16, after V lost 2 bases and J lost 4 bases. Germline V CDR1 and CDR2: SGHTA, FQGNSA. CDR3: CASSLHGARGTGALYGYTF. CDR3 in DNA: TGTGCCAGCAGCTTACATGGGGCTCGAGGGACAGGGGCCCTCTATGGCTACACCTTC.

The chain carries TRBV14 and TRBJ2-2; D remains ambiguous. Germline V gene lookup returns CDR1 SGHDN and CDR2 FVKESK. Trimming stripped 1 base from V and 6 bases from J, with 6 bases between. The CDR3 spans 13 residues. The CDR3 sequence is CASSQVRAGELFF. The CDR3 DNA sequence: TGTGCCAGCAGCCAAGTTAGGGCCGGGGAGCTGTTTTTT.

The chain combines TRBV10-3 with TRBJ1-2, with D perhaps matching TRBD1 (5 bases). Germline V CDR1 and CDR2: ENHRY, SYGVKD. The CDR3 runs 16 residues. V was clipped by 1 base and J by 6 bases, with 18 bases between them. The CDR3 DNA follows: TGTGCCATCAGTGAGTTAGAGCAGGGCGGGGAGGATGGCTACACCTTC. Its translation: CAISELEQGGEDGYTF.

This clone showed up just a few times. The chain's CDR3 is CASRTEGMNTEAFF. The CDR3 coding sequence is TGTGCCAGCAGGACGGAAGGAATGAACACTGAAGCTTTCTTT. This chain connects TRBV2 to TRBJ1-1, with no clear D. This CDR3 has 14 residues. V dropped 6 bases and J dropped 0 bases, with 11 bases sitting between them. Germline loops: CDR1 SNHLY, CDR2 FYNNEI. The whole variable domain, remainder taken from reference TRBV2 and TRBJ1-1, is EPEVTQTPSHQVTQMGQEVILRCVPISNHLYFYWYRQILGQKVEFLVSFYNNEISEKSEIFDDQFSVERPDGSNFTLKIRSTKLEDSAMYFCASRTEGMNTEAFFGQGTRLTVV.

The J gene is TRBJ1-5, the V gene TRBV6-5; possible D gene TRBD1, 5 bases. From germline, CDR1 is MNHEY and CDR2 SVGAGI. There are 15 residues in the CDR3. The V end was cut by 4 bases, the J end by 2 bases, with 12 bases between. The CDR3 is CASSSGLGGNQPQHF. CDR3 sequence (DNA): TGTGCCAGCAGTTCCGGGTTGGGGGGCAATCAGCCCCAGCATTTT.

This clone has more than one count but fewer than ten. The genes are TRBV6-5 and TRBJ1-5; TRBD1 aligns across 8 bases. In germline, CDR1 is MNHEY, CDR2 SVGAGI. The CDR3 is 14 residues long. V lost 6 bases to trimming and J lost 7 bases; unmatched junction nucleotides: 8. CDR3 in amino acids: CASSPDRVRQPQHF. The DNA for the CDR3 is TGTGCCAGCAGCCCGGACAGGGTAAGGCAGCCCCAGCATTTT.

This chain connects TRBV6-1 to TRBJ2-1; perhaps D is TRBD1 or TRBD2 (6 bases each). CDR1 and CDR2 from the germline V gene are MNHNS and SASEGT. This CDR3 contains 13 residues. V lost 0 bases to trimming and J lost 15 bases, with 15 bases between them. CDR3 DNA sequence: TGTGCCAGCAGTGAAGCGGGGTGGTGGGGGGCGTTCTTC. It specifies CASSEAGWWGAFF.

The chain recombines TRBV9 with TRBJ2-1; 10 positions agree with TRBD1. This CDR3 is 14 amino acids long. The junction had 6 bases not matched to a gene; V was cut back by 3 bases and J by 9 bases. The germline gives CDR1 SGDLS, CDR2 YYNGEE. The CDR3 is CASSDGDRGAEQFF. The CDR3 nucleotides are TGTGCCAGCAGCGATGGGGACAGGGGAGCTGAGCAGTTCTTC.

This rearrangement joins TRBV11-2 to TRBJ2-5, with D unclear. The V end lost 1 base, the J end lost 5 bases, and 14 bases lay between the germline ends. Germline values: CDR1 SGHAT, CDR2 FQNNGV. The CDR3 is 15 residues long. CDR3: CASSLVSQVRETQYF. The CDR3 DNA reads as TGTGCCAGCAGCTTAGTTTCCCAGGTGCGGGAGACCCAGTACTTC.

This chain joins TRBV5-1 and TRBJ1-1; 7 bases line up with TRBD1. Germline loops: CDR1 SGHRS, CDR2 YFSETQ. The length of the CDR3 is 16 residues. The J segment lost 0 bases and the V segment lost 1 base, leaving 6 bases of the junction unmatched. The CDR3 here is CASSLKDRTLNTEAFF. As DNA, the CDR3 is TGCGCCAGCAGCTTGAAGGACAGGACCTTGAACACTGAAGCTTTCTTT.

The rearrangement links TRBV9 to TRBJ1-5; no firm D call. The V end was cut by 3 bases, the J end by 4 bases, with 11 bases between. CDR1 is SGDLS and CDR2 is YYNGEE in the germline V gene. The CDR3 has 14 amino acids. CDR3 DNA: TGTGCCAGCAGCGAGGGCCTCGCGAATCAGCCCCAGCATTTT. Protein: CASSEGLANQPQHF. Together with reference TRBV9 and TRBJ1-5, the CDR3 gives the full variable domain: DSGVTQTPKHLITATGQRVTLRCSPRSGDLSVYWYQQSLDQGLQFLIQYYNGEERAKGNILERFSAQQFPDLHSELNLSSLELGDSALYFCASSEGLANQPQHFGDGTRLSIL.

There are a few counts of this clone. This rearrangement joins TRBV5-6 to TRBJ2-7; TRBD1 or TRBD2 may be the D gene (5 bases each). Germline-derived CDR1 and CDR2 are SGHDT and YYEEEE. This CDR3 has 15 amino acids. The germline V and J ends were trimmed by 0 bases and 7 bases, with 17 bases remaining between them. Here the CDR3 reads CASSLGGTSTVEQYV. CDR3 bases: TGTGCCAGCAGCTTGGGGGGGACCTCAACTGTGGAGCAGTACGTC.

The chain joins TRBV7-9 to TRBJ1-1; D remains unclear. CDR3 length equals 13 residues. Germline-derived CDR1 and CDR2 are SEHNR and FQNEAQ (reference sequence). The CDR3 DNA follows: TGTGTATGGCAGGATGGGAGCGGTGCTGAAGCTTTCTTT. It is translated as CVWQDGSGAEAFF.

V usage is TRBV15 and J usage is TRBJ1-2, with 7 bases identical to TRBD1. With V trimmed by 3 bases and J by 5 bases, 6 bases remained unmatched. CDR3 length: 14 amino acids. The germline V gene has CDR1 LNHNV and CDR2 YYDKDF (reference sequence). DNA of the CDR3: TGTGCCACCAGCAGGAGGACAGGCGAGTATGGCTACACCTTC. Protein: CATSRRTGEYGYTF.

The CDR3 protein is CARSLPGDDDSNQPQHF. CDR3 DNA sequence: TGTGCCAGAAGCTTGCCCGGGGACGACGATAGCAATCAGCCCCAGCATTTT. This chain joins TRBV5-3 and TRBJ1-5, with a tentative D call TRBD1 (5 bases). TRBV5-3 is recorded as an ORF, its role being uncertain. Trimming removed 1 base at V and 0 bases at J, with 14 bases between. The CDR3 loop spans 17 amino acids.

This sequence joins TRBV14 and TRBJ1-1; no definite D call. Trimming removed 1 base from V and 1 base from J, with 13 bases in between. Germline values: CDR1 SGHDN, CDR2 FVKESK. CDR3 length: 16 residues. CDR3 DNA: TGTGCCAGCAGCCAAGTCAACAGTAGAACGAACACTGAAGCTTTCTTT. It specifies CASSQVNSRTNTEAFF.

This clone was found once. The genes are TRBV18 and TRBJ1-1; 7 nucleotides agree with TRBD1. The V segment lost 0 bases and the J segment 5 bases; nucleotides outside the gene matches: 6. In germline, CDR1 is KGHSH, CDR2 LQKENI. The CDR3 contains 15 residues. CDR3 residues: CASSPPLGGSTEAFF. DNA of the CDR3: TGTGCCAGCTCACCACCTTTAGGGGGCAGTACTGAAGCTTTCTTT.

This clone was observed a few times. The chain joins TRBV25-1 to TRBJ1-2; D call uncertain. Germline CDR1 is MGHDK and CDR2 is SYGVNS. CDR3 length equals 15 residues. Trimming cost V 5 bases and J 2 bases, with 15 bases left between them. This CDR3 is CASSPETWLNYGYTF. The DNA of the CDR3 is TGTGCCAGCAGTCCCGAGACATGGCTAAACTATGGCTACACCTTC.

The V and J genes are TRBV4-1 and TRBJ2-4; D remains unclear. The CDR3 length is 14 residues. V gave up 0 bases and J gave up 0 bases, with 3 bases separating them. The germline CDR1 and CDR2 sequences are MGHRA and YSYEKL. The DNA of the CDR3 is TGCGCCAGCAGCCAAGAGTTAGCCAAAAACATTCAGTACTTC. Residues: CASSQELAKNIQYF.

The J gene is TRBJ2-1, the V gene TRBV6-1; no reliable D call. Germline CDR1 reads MNHNS; CDR2 reads SASEGT. The CDR3 loop spans 14 amino acids. The germline V and J ends were trimmed by 5 bases and 9 bases, with 17 bases remaining between them. This CDR3 is CASSLGPNRVEQFF. For the CDR3, the DNA is TGTGCCAGCAGTTTAGGGCCTAACCGAGTTGAGCAGTTCTTC.

The rearrangement joins TRBV30 to TRBJ2-2; D is unclear. Germline CDR1 and CDR2: GTSNPN and SVGIG (reference sequence). The CDR3 is made up of 12 amino acids. Trimming took off 0 bases at V and 4 bases at J, with 3 bases between the two ends. The CDR3, as DNA: TGTGCCTGGAGTGTATTCACCGGGGAGCTGTTTTTT. Translating it yields CAWSVFTGELFF.